This T cell receptor (beta chain) was captured in a study of T cells after yellow fever vaccination. TCR cDNA was made by 5'RACE template switching, adding a universal primer site and UMIs. One entry per CDR3 protein results from TCRdb running MiXCR on the 5' RACE reads. The sample carries some 500,000 distinct CDR3 sequences, roughly 14% recorded once. This clonotype was seen a few times. Its matching antigen is unknown. The ends lost 5 bases at V and 8 bases at J; junction bases unmatched: 8. Germline-derived CDR1 and CDR2 are SGHTA and FQGNSA. The CDR3 is 13 amino acids. Study conclusions and caveats: By day 5 rather than day 15, the secondary response had peaked, though it was weaker. Post-booster repertoires contained most primary-vaccination clones again (roughly 97% CD4, 85% to 90% CD8).

Sequenced here: PBMCs, sampled on the day of the yellow fever booster vaccination. This TCR derives from a man between 25 and 39 years old who received the YFV17D yellow fever vaccine. The chain links TRBV7-2 to TRBJ1-2, with 7 bases that match TRBD1. The CDR3 DNA is TGTGCCAGCAGCCCGACAGGGTTTTACGGCTACACCTTC. Translation gives CASSPTGFYGYTF.